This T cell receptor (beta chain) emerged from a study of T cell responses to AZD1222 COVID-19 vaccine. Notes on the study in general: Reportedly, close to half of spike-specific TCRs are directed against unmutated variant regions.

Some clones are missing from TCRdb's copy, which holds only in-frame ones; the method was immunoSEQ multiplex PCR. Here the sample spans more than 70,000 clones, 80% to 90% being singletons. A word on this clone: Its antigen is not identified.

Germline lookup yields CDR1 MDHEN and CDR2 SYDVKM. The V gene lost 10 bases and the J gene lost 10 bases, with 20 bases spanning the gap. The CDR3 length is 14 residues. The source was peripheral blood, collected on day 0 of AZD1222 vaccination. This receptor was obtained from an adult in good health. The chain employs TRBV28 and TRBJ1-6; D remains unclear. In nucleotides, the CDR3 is TGTGCCACCTCCCCACCCGGGCTGGGGTCACCCCTCCACTTT. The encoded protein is CATSPPGLGSPLHF.